This T cell receptor (beta chain) emerged from a study of regulatory T cells in long-lasting Graves disease listed by TCRdb under 2021. Background for the entire study: Patients with newly diagnosed Graves' disease had been on antithyroid drugs for under 3 months. Peripheral blood TCR sequencing and RNA sequencing compared persistent Graves' disease patients with newly diagnosed Graves' disease patients. The study was registered as a clinical trial and conducted in China. A total of around 35 samples were covered by TCR sequencing, comprising approximately 13 persistent and about 20 newly diagnosed Graves' disease patients.

General study outcomes and caveats: Only the TCR beta chain was sequenced and analyzed. Only peripheral blood was studied, because thyroid tissue, the primary lesion, was inaccessible. Persistent Graves' disease patients showed lower TCR Shannon entropy and fewer highly expanded clones than newly diagnosed patients, suggesting clonal expansion. Preferential use of TRBV28, TRBJ1-2 and TRBJ2-5 was observed in persistent disease, whereas TRBV20-1 and TRBJ2-1 were favored in newly diagnosed disease. The authors acknowledged the small sample size as a limitation that may reduce accuracy. A larger number of public clonotypes was shared among persistent patients (around 2,500) than among newly diagnosed patients (around 890).

To prepare the library, multiplex PCR was applied. Sequencer: Illumina HiSeq 4000. CDR3 regions were amplified by Arm-PCR with iRepertoire HTBI primers to construct TCR beta libraries. Before sequencing, the PCR products underwent gel purification. For the original study's pipeline: Across samples, roughly 60 TRBV and 15 or so TRBJ segments were identified and used for gene usage analysis of CDR3 amino acid clonotypes. Filtered high-quality paired reads were merged into contigs using COPE and FqMerger. BLAST was used to align contigs to IMGT TRBV, TRBD and TRBJ reference genes, and CDR3 was defined according to IMGT. Any clonotype with a frequency above 0.1% was classified as a highly expanded clone. Shannon entropy was used to measure repertoire diversity, and the Gini coefficient was used to measure V-J evenness. Clonotypes shared by more than one individual were considered public. TCRdb reran the public reads through fastp at Q25 and MiXCR, keeping productive beta chains. CDR3 protein sequences are deduplicated, and each keeps its most common genes and DNA. For this entry, the V and J calls and clone size follow TCRdb and not the study's own pipeline. The sample table shows over 300,000 distinct CDR3 sequences, and about 16% are seen once. The ten largest clones represent around a fifth of the sample.

With regard to this clonotype: The clone's antigen remains unknown. No base quality values were provided; no much bigger clone lies one nucleotide off.

According to the germline V gene (reference sequence), CDR1 reads MNHEY and CDR2 reads SMNVEV. The CDR3 measures 15 amino acids from cysteine to phenylalanine. The entry retains the CDR3 DNA only, 45 bases that are in frame from base 1. Here V drops 6 bases and J drops 3 bases, and the junction holds 7 bases not matched to any gene. The sample's time point label, in plain terms: newly diagnosed GD, antithyroid drugs for less than 3 months. For both TCR sequencing and RNA sequencing, RNA was extracted from PBMCs in TRIzol. The diagnosis of Graves' disease was made according to American Thyroid Association guidelines. The patients came from an endocrinology department in Xi'an, China. Each patient gave 7.5 to 10 milliliters of peripheral blood, collected in an EDTA anticoagulant tube. Ficoll Paque Plus density gradient separation was used to isolate PBMCs, and no further T cell sorting was done. An Agilent 2100 Bioanalyzer and agarose gel were used to check RNA quality, and a NanoDrop 2000 was used to measure RNA concentration.

The chain is made from TRBV27 and TRBJ1-3, with 8 central nucleotides matching TRBD1. The source is a female donor with Graves disease. The specimen comprised peripheral blood mononuclear cells (PBMCs), sampled at new diagnosis, from a patient treated with antithyroid drugs. The bases read TGTGCCAGCAGCGCCAGGGGGCTCCTTGGAAACACCATATATTTT. It encodes CASSARGLLGNTIYF.